This TCR beta chain was documented in a study of cytomegalovirus exposure and HLA in healthy donors. The PCR had 60 Vbeta and 13 Jbeta primers. Assay used: immunoSEQ multiplex PCR; TCRdb lists only in-frame clones, some missing. Among over 100,000 clones listed, roughly 78% were seen once. The CDR3 has 15 amino acids. Germline loops: CDR1 SGDLS, CDR2 YYNGEE. Trimming removed 0 bases from V and 10 bases from J; junction bases left unmatched: 8. The sequencing input was PBMCs. V usage is TRBV9 and J usage is TRBJ2-1; 9 nucleotides line up with TRBD2. The sequence was obtained from a man aged 50 to 60 in good health and CMV-seropositive. CDR3 DNA sequence: TGTGCCAGCAGCGTAGGGAGGGCGGGAGGGCCCGAGCAGTTCTTC. This gives the protein CASSVGRAGGPEQFF.